This T cell receptor (beta chain) was found in a study of blood T cell repertoires in COVID-19. Study summary: The analysed material was cDNA or gDNA that came from T cells, B-cell-depleted T cells, or PBMCs.

CDR1 and CDR2 from the germline V gene are SGHNT and YYREEE (reference sequence). V was cut by 4 bases and J by 9 bases, with 17 bases left in between. The CDR3 consists of 15 residues. In the original analysis: Reference gene primer amplification gave estimated nucleated cell counts. The data were produced by immunoSEQ multiplex PCR, yet TCRdb's version contains in-frame clones alone and is incomplete. D and trimming were read from the DNA, whereas the V and J calls and clone size are those reported in that table. Among around 100,000 clones listed, about 90% were seen once. The source is a human donor with acute or convalescent COVID-19. The donor label of this sample is uncertain. This chain uses TRBV5-4 with TRBJ1-6, with D possibly matching TRBD1 (5 bases). The material sequenced was peripheral blood. This CDR3 reads CASSPGDGRGSPLHF. As DNA, the CDR3 is TGTGCCAGCAGCCCGGGGGACGGGAGAGGTTCACCCCTCCACTTT.